This T cell receptor beta chain was found in a study of blood T cell repertoires in COVID-19. Background on the study: The study drew acute and convalescent COVID-19 samples from the United States, Italy and Spain.

Authors' processing steps: Cell counts per sample came from amplifying reference gene primers. TCRdb's table, derived via immunoSEQ multiplex PCR, lists solely in-frame clones and lacks some. V and J calls and clone size follow that table, whereas D and trimming were derived from the DNA. The profile shows 84,000 or so clones, around 77% of them singletons. The source material was peripheral blood. The TCR sequence derives from a human donor in a cohort sampled during active COVID-19.

CDR3 residues: CASVNRGETQYF. As DNA, the CDR3 is TGTGCCAGCGTGAACAGGGGTGAGACCCAGTACTTC. The chain employs TRBV2 and TRBJ2-5; 7 nucleotides match TRBD1. The germline gives CDR1 SNHLY, CDR2 FYNNEI. Germline trimming cut 8 bases from V and 5 bases from J; bases unmatched to any gene: 5. The CDR3 loop spans 12 amino acids.